The rows below give T cell receptor beta chains drawn from one sample of a study of blood T cells in healthy people across ages. Using its own MiXCR run on the 5' RACE reads, TCRdb lists one record per CDR3 protein. Of about 1.8 million distinct CDR3 sequences listed, about 50% are singletons. Source material: blood. These receptors all come from a woman aged 40 to 55 in good health. CDR3s include the opening cysteine and the closing phenylalanine or tryptophan. The D gene is left open where the match is weak. Clone size appears in some rows only: once, few, many, or a class for an expanded clone.

CDR3 DNA | CDR3 protein | CDR3 length | J gene | D gene | V gene | clone size
TGTGCCAGCAGTTCCCCATTGGGGGCCAGAGAGACCCAGTACTTC | CASSSPLGARETQYF | 15 | TRBJ2-5 | NA | TRBV27 | few
TGCAGCGTTAAGGATGTCAGTAACTATGGCTACACCTTC | CSVKDVSNYGYTF | 13 | TRBJ1-2 | NA | TRBV29-1 | NA
TGTGCCACTTGGGACCCCACCTACAATGAGCAGTTCTTC | CATWDPTYNEQFF | 13 | TRBJ2-1 | NA | TRBV7-2 | once
TGTGCCAGCAGCGTAGGACAGGTTGGCTACACCTTC | CASSVGQVGYTF | 12 | TRBJ1-2 | NA | TRBV9 | NA
TGTGCCAGCAGCCAAACTAGCGGGGGGGCTCTTGAGAATGAGCAGTTCTTC | CASSQTSGGALENEQFF | 17 | TRBJ2-1 | TRBD2 | TRBV4-2 | NA
TGCGCCAGCAGACAGGGAGGATCGGGCACTGAAGCTTTCTTT | CASRQGGSGTEAFF | 14 | TRBJ1-1 | NA | TRBV4-3 | NA
TGTGCCAGCCGTTTCAGAAAATTAGAGACCCAGTACTTC | CASRFRKLETQYF | 13 | TRBJ2-5 | NA | TRBV27 | NA
TGTGCCAGCAGCTTCGGGACCGCAAGAAATGAAAAACTGTTTTTT | CASSFGTARNEKLFF | 15 | TRBJ1-4 | NA | TRBV7-2 | NA
TGTGCCAGCAGCTTAGATCCCCGCCGGGATACGCAGTATTTT | CASSLDPRRDTQYF | 14 | TRBJ2-3 | NA | TRBV7-2 | NA
TGCGCCAGCAGCCAAGTTTACGGACAGGGGGCATACTATGGCTACACCTTC | CASSQVYGQGAYYGYTF | 17 | TRBJ1-2 | TRBD1 | TRBV4-3 | few
TGCGCCAGCAGCCAAGGGTCGGGCCCCAATGAAAAACTGTTTTTT | CASSQGSGPNEKLFF | 15 | TRBJ1-4 | NA | TRBV4-1 | NA
TGTGCCAGCAGCCAAGCAGGGGCCGCGGATGGCTACACCTTC | CASSQAGAADGYTF | 14 | TRBJ1-2 | NA | TRBV3-1 | NA
TGTGCCAGCAGTTACCCCAATCCGGGGGGAGATACGCAGTATTTT | CASSYPNPGGDTQYF | 15 | TRBJ2-3 | TRBD2 | TRBV6-2/TRBV6-3 | NA
TGTGCCAGCAGCCAGGACGGCGCCCTGGCCATCTACGAGCAGTACTTC | CASSQDGALAIYEQYF | 16 | TRBJ2-7 | NA | TRBV3-1 | NA
TGCAGTGGGGCTGCGGTTTACAATGAGCAGTTCTTC | CSGAAVYNEQFF | 12 | TRBJ2-1 | NA | TRBV20-1 | NA
TGTGCCACGATTGGGTCGCAGGAGAAAACCACCCAAGAGACCCAGTACTTC | CATIGSQEKTTQETQYF | 17 | TRBJ2-5 | NA | TRBV6-2/TRBV6-3 | NA
TGCAGTGTTGGGGGACAGCAGTATGACAACTATGGCTACACCTTC | CSVGGQQYDNYGYTF | 15 | TRBJ1-2 | TRBD1 | TRBV20-1 | NA
TGCGCCAGCAGCGAGGGACTAGCGGGGGCTACCGGGGAGCTGTTTTTT | CASSEGLAGATGELFF | 16 | TRBJ2-2 | TRBD2 | TRBV5-1 | NA
TGCGCCAGCAGTCCGGGTAAAGGGGTGAACACTGAAGCTTTCTTT | CASSPGKGVNTEAFF | 15 | TRBJ1-1 | NA | TRBV4-1 | NA
TGTGCCAGCAGTCCGACAAACTCCTACGAGCAGTACTTC | CASSPTNSYEQYF | 13 | TRBJ2-7 | NA | TRBV7-2 | few
TGCAGTGCTAGCAAGGACAATGAGCAGTTCTTC | CSASKDNEQFF | 11 | TRBJ2-1 | NA | TRBV20-1 | NA
TGTGCCAGCAGCCCTTACATCGCCAACTACAATGAGCAGTTCTTC | CASSPYIANYNEQFF | 15 | TRBJ2-1 | NA | TRBV9 | few
TGTGCCAGCAGCCAAACTGGAGGGACCCGGGGCATGAGTGAGCAGTTCTTC | CASSQTGGTRGMSEQFF | 17 | TRBJ2-1 | NA | TRBV3-1 | NA
TGCAGCCGAAGTAGGGGGAGCTCCTACGAGCAGTACTTC | CSRSRGSSYEQYF | 13 | TRBJ2-7 | NA | TRBV20-1 | NA
TGTGCCAGCACTCCGGGGGGGCTTTATTACGAGCAGTACTTC | CASTPGGLYYEQYF | 14 | TRBJ2-7 | TRBD2 | TRBV28 | few
TGCAGTGCTAGAGGGAGACAGCGCATCAACACCTTC | CSARGRQRINTF | 12 | TRBJ1-2 | NA | TRBV20-1 | NA
TGTGCCAGCAAAAGAGAGAGGGTTACCTCTGGGGCCAACGTCCTGACTTTC | CASKRERVTSGANVLTF | 17 | TRBJ2-6 | NA | TRBV2 | NA
TGTGCCGGCAGTTACGACAGGGGTAACACCGGGGAGCTGTTTTTT | CAGSYDRGNTGELFF | 15 | TRBJ2-2 | TRBD1 | TRBV6-5 | NA
TGTGCCAGCAGAACTCTCGGCGGGCGGGGGGCAGATACGCAGTATTTT | CASRTLGGRGADTQYF | 16 | TRBJ2-3 | TRBD2 | TRBV4-2 | few
TGTGCCAGCACCTTGGGGACAGAGCAGTACTTC | CASTLGTEQYF | 11 | TRBJ2-7 | NA | TRBV27 | NA
TGTGCCAGCAGTTACTCCCATCTTAGCGGGGGCCGAGAAGAGACCCAGTACTTC | CASSYSHLSGGREETQYF | 18 | TRBJ2-5 | TRBD2 | TRBV6-2/TRBV6-3 | NA
TGTGCCAGCAGCCGGGCAGGCAACACAGATACGCAGTATTTT | CASSRAGNTDTQYF | 14 | TRBJ2-3 | NA | TRBV14 | few
TGTGCCAGCAGGCATCGACAGGGGGCGCCCCCCTACAGGATCAATGAGCAGTTCTTC | CASRHRQGAPPYRINEQFF | 19 | TRBJ2-1 | TRBD1 | TRBV12-3/TRBV12-4 | NA
TGTGCCAGCAGTGCCAACTTCGGGGTGCCCTCACCCCTCCACTTT | CASSANFGVPSPLHF | 15 | TRBJ1-6 | NA | TRBV28 | NA
TGTGCCAGCAGCCGCCTTGGCGGGGTCGAGCAGTACTTC | CASSRLGGVEQYF | 13 | TRBJ2-7 | NA | TRBV11-2 | NA
TGCAGCGCGACGTACGCCGGGAAGACCGATCAGCCCCAGCATTTT | CSATYAGKTDQPQHF | 15 | TRBJ1-5 | NA | TRBV20-1 | NA
TGTGCCAGCGGAGCTGCGGCCTCCTACAATGAGCAGTTCTTC | CASGAAASYNEQFF | 14 | TRBJ2-1 | NA | TRBV6-5 | NA
TGTGCCAGCAGGACCCCCCGGCAGGGCCTTAACATTCAGTACTTC | CASRTPRQGLNIQYF | 15 | TRBJ2-4 | NA | TRBV6-6 | NA
TGCGCCAGCAGCCAAGATCATGCGGGACTCAGCTCCTACGAGCAGTACTTC | CASSQDHAGLSSYEQYF | 17 | TRBJ2-7 | NA | TRBV4-3 | NA
TGTGCCAGCAGCTTAGAGCCCGCCTATGGCTACACCTTC | CASSLEPAYGYTF | 13 | TRBJ1-2 | NA | TRBV7-2 | NA
TGCGCCAGCAGCTTGGAAGGGGGGCTGGCCAACGTCCTGACTTTC | CASSLEGGLANVLTF | 15 | TRBJ2-6 | NA | TRBV5-1 | few
TGTGCCAGCAGTCCCGGGACAGCGATCTATGGCTACACCTTC | CASSPGTAIYGYTF | 14 | TRBJ1-2 | TRBD1 | TRBV6-6 | NA
TGTGCCAGCCTCAGGGGTGGTGAGCAGTACTTC | CASLRGGEQYF | 11 | TRBJ2-5 | NA | TRBV27 | once
TGTGCCAGCAGTGATGCCGGGGCAGGGCTCTATGGCTACACCTTC | CASSDAGAGLYGYTF | 15 | TRBJ1-2 | NA | TRBV2 | NA
TGTACCAGCCTTGAAGGACTAGCGACTCAAGAGACCCAGTACTTC | CTSLEGLATQETQYF | 15 | TRBJ2-5 | TRBD2 | TRBV27 | NA
TGCAGTGCCGGACCGATCAAGGCCTACGAGCAGTACTTC | CSAGPIKAYEQYF | 13 | TRBJ2-7 | NA | TRBV20-1 | NA
TGTGCCAGCAGTGAATTAAGGGGAGGAGGCTACACCTTC | CASSELRGGGYTF | 13 | TRBJ1-2 | NA | TRBV6-1 | NA